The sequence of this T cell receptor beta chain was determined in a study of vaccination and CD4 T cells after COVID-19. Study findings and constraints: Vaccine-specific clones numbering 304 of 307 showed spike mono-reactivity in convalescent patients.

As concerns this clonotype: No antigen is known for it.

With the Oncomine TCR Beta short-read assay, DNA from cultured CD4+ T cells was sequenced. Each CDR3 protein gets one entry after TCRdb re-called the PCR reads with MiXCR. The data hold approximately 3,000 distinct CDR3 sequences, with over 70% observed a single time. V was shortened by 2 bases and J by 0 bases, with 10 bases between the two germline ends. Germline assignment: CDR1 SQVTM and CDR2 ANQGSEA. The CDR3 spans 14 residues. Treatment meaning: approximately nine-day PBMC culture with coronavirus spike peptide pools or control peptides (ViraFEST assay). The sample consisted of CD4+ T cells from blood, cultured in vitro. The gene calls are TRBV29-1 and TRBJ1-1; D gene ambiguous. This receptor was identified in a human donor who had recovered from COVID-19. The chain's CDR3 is CSVELRLLNTEAFF. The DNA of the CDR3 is TGCAGCGTTGAATTAAGGCTGCTGAACACTGAAGCTTTCTTT.